This T cell receptor (beta chain) is from a study of Ad26.COV2.S vaccination and SARS-CoV-2 variants. Sample treatment: over 15 received Ad26.COV2.S at low or high dose, single or two shots; five or six received placebo; per-sample allocation not given. On day 63 after the first injection, vaccine and placebo recipients gave samples. The donor's status was that of an adult aged 18-55 years in Boston. From germline, CDR1 is PRHDT and CDR2 FYEKMQ (reference sequence). The CDR3 spans 16 residues. The junction had 10 bases not matched to a gene; V was cut back by 6 bases and J by 0 bases. Profiling relied on immunoSEQ multiplex PCR, and the TCRdb table lists in-frame clones only, not all of them. The table lists 500,000 or so clones, about 88% of them singletons.

The rearrangement joins TRBV13 to TRBJ1-1; 7 positions agree with TRBD1. The sequencing here drew on peripheral blood, taken in a trial of Ad26.COV2.S vaccine versus placebo. This clonotype originated in a person between 18 and 65 years old who received the Ad26.COV2.S COVID-19 vaccine or a placebo. In nucleotides, the CDR3 is TGTGCCAGCAGAAGAGGGATGGGACAGTTGAACACTGAAGCTTTCTTT. Protein sequence: CASRRGMGQLNTEAFF.